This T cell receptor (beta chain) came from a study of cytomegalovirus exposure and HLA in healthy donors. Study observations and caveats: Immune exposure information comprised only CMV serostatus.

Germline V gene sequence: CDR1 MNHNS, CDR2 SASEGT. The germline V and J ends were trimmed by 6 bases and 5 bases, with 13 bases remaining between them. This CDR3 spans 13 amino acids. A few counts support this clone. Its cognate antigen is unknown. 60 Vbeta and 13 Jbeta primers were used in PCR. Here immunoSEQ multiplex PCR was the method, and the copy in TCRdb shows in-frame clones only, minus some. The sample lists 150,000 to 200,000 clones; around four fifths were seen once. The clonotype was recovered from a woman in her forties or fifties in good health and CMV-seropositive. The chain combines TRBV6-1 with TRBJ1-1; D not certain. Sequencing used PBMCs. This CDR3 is CASSDGGWTEAFF. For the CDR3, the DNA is TGTGCCAGCAGCGACGGCGGGTGGACTGAAGCTTTCTTT.